These 3 T cell receptor beta chains came from one sample sequenced in a study of identical twins. TCRdb used MiXCR to reprocess the 5' RACE reads, holding one entry per CDR3 protein. The sample has around 670,000 distinct CDR3 sequences, around 6% seen once. The sequenced sample consisted of naive T cells sorted from blood. The origin of the receptors is a man in his late teens or twenties in good health.

This clonotype has more than one count but fewer than ten. The rearrangement joins TRBV6-5 to TRBJ2-1; D might be TRBD1 or TRBD2, each matching 6 bases. The CDR3 has 15 amino acids. Trimming shortened V by 1 base and J by 10 bases, and 17 bases separated the two germline ends. Germline assignment: CDR1 MNHEY and CDR2 SVGAGI. CDR3 nucleotide sequence: TGTGCCAGCAGTTACTTTGCGGGGACCGGGGGCGAGCAGTTCTTC. This codes for CASSYFAGTGGEQFF.

This clonotype was counted between two and nine times. V gene TRBV5-1 combines with J gene TRBJ1-2; D not resolved. The CDR3 has 16 amino acids. V was cut by 1 base and J by 0 bases, with 13 bases left in between. Germline V lookup: CDR1 SGHRS, CDR2 YFSETQ. DNA for the CDR3: TGCGCCAGCAGCTTGTTCCCAAGAGAATCTAACTATGGCTACACCTTC. Protein: CASSLFPRESNYGYTF.

This clonotype was counted only a few times. The chain uses TRBV12-3 or TRBV12-4 and TRBJ2-2; no clear D. The CDR3 is 12 residues long. Trimming removed 11 bases at V and 3 bases at J, with 10 bases between. The CDR3 DNA is TGTGCCGCTGCTATGGACACCGGGGAGCTGTTTTTT. Encoded protein: CAAAMDTGELFF.